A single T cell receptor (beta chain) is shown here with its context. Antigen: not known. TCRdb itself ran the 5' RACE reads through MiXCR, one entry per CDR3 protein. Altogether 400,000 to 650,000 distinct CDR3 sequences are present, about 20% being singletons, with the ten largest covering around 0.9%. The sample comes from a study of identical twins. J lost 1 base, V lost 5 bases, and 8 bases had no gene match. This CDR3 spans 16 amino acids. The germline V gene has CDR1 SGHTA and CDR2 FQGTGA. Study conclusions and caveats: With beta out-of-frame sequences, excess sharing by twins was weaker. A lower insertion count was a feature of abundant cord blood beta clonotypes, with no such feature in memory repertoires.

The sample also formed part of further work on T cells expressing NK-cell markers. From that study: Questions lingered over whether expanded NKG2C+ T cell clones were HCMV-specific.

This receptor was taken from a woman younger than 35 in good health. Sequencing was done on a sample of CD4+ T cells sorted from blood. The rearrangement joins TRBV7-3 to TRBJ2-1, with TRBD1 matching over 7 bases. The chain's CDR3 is CASSPQGQLSYNEQFF. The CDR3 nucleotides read TGTGCCAGCAGCCCCCAGGGACAGCTTTCCTACAATGAGCAGTTCTTC.